Following are 2 T cell receptor beta chains from one sample sequenced in a study of cytomegalovirus exposure and HLA in healthy donors. The PCR made use of 60 Vbeta and 13 Jbeta primers. The data were produced by immunoSEQ multiplex PCR, yet TCRdb's version contains in-frame clones alone and is incomplete. The table includes roughly 150,000 clones, more than 60% detected once. Sequenced sample: PBMCs. The origin of the receptors is a man aged 25 to 45 in good health and CMV-seropositive.

The chain recombines TRBV9 with TRBJ2-7, with 9 bases matching TRBD1. This CDR3 has 16 residues. Germline V gene sequence: CDR1 SGDLS, CDR2 YYNGEE. V dropped 4 bases and J dropped 4; count of bases not matched to a gene: 12. The CDR3 DNA reads as TGTGCCAGCAGCAGCGCGCCGGGACAGGGTGCTTACGAGCAGTACTTC. Amino acids: CASSSAPGQGAYEQYF.

The chain is built from TRBV27 and TRBJ2-3; D is unresolved. Germline V gene sequence: CDR1 MNHEY, CDR2 SMNVEV (reference sequence). The CDR3 contains 13 residues. V was trimmed by 4 bases and J by 5 bases, leaving 10 bases between them. The CDR3 loop is CASSSYSLDTQYF. Here the CDR3 DNA reads TGTGCCAGCAGTTCCTACTCTTTAGATACGCAGTATTTT.